A selection of T cell receptor beta chains follows, all from one sample in a study of T-cell reconstitution after alpha-beta-depleted transplantation in children. MiXCR was run by TCRdb on the PCR reads, yielding one entry per CDR3 protein. The table includes roughly 16,000 distinct CDR3 sequences, 9.5% to 15% detected once. The sequencing here drew on PBMCs, mostly from graft donor cells, taken 180 days after TCRalphabeta/CD19-depleted stem cell transplant. These receptors all come from a boy younger than two who had a stem cell transplant for Wiskott-Aldrich syndrome, so the T cells may come from the graft donor. Each CDR3 is given without its conserved first and last residue.

V	J	CDR3
TRBV20-1	TRBJ1-2	SARPRDSGGYT
TRBV2	TRBJ2-7	ASSGSATYEQY
TRBV6-5	TRBJ2-3	ASSSGQATDTQY
TRBV11-2	TRBJ2-1	ASSLRLQIYNEQF
TRBV20-1	TRBJ2-1	SASIPQGNEQF
TRBV28	TRBJ1-1	ASSWGRGFGYTEAF
TRBV20-1	TRBJ2-2	SAPGLAGGRAGELF
TRBV6-2/TRBV6-3	TRBJ1-6	ASSYGLTGEGHSPLH
TRBV5-4	TRBJ2-5	ASSLGRTGVGETQY
TRBV29-1	TRBJ2-1	SVELGLAGPYNEQF
TRBV18	TRBJ2-1	ASSPARGPLSYNEQF
TRBV11-1	TRBJ1-6	ASSQWGGPTSRNSPLH
TRBV5-1	TRBJ2-1	ASSGGSSGTYNEQF
TRBV16	TRBJ2-1	ASGSGPPCNEQF
TRBV18	TRBJ2-5	ASSSPRQETQY
TRBV20-1	TRBJ2-7	SARDQTGGLYEQY
TRBV7-9	TRBJ2-7	ASSLTPGSYEQY
TRBV7-6	TRBJ2-1	ASSPYPTSGYYNEQF
TRBV7-9	TRBJ1-2	ASSLAIQSYGYT
TRBV27	TRBJ1-5	ASRNLDRGNQPQH
TRBV18	TRBJ1-2	ASSPDRGYGYT
TRBV6-5	TRBJ1-1	ASSPTRGRMNTEAF
TRBV20-1	TRBJ2-7	SAHPGQGGEQY
TRBV5-6	TRBJ2-4	ASSVLTGTIQY
TRBV7-9	TRBJ2-7	ASSLVGYEQY
TRBV28	TRBJ2-1	ASSLIRGEQF
TRBV4-2	TRBJ2-1	ASSQETGNSYNEQF
TRBV20-1	TRBJ2-7	SASDLHPSYEQY
TRBV6-5	TRBJ2-7	ASSYSGEREIPYEQY
TRBV9	TRBJ2-1	ASSVSSSYNEQF
TRBV5-1	TRBJ1-5	ASSLGGGEPQH
TRBV15	TRBJ2-7	ATSRVFGQGGEQY
TRBV20-1	TRBJ2-2	SARVWTSGRTGELF
TRBV27	TRBJ2-3	ASSLSQPSGRLSDTQY
TRBV6-1	TRBJ2-4	ASSKPTETAKNIQY
TRBV13	TRBJ2-4	ASSLSLGILAKNIQY
TRBV7-9	TRBJ1-1	ASSPRTGSITEAF
TRBV11-2	TRBJ2-7	ASSLSQPNLGTGEYVQY
TRBV9	TRBJ2-1	ASSVLAGGYNEQF
TRBV5-6	TRBJ1-3	ASSLGQDFSGNTIY
TRBV20-1	TRBJ1-2	SASKGQGEIYGYT
TRBV29-1	TRBJ2-1	SVDRVDEQF
TRBV7-9	TRBJ1-1	ASSLEGGASEAF
TRBV4-3	TRBJ2-1	ASSRSVGTSANEQF
TRBV20-1	TRBJ2-6	SATRQGTGANVLT
TRBV29-1	TRBJ2-1	SVERAPWDEQF
TRBV4-1	TRBJ2-7	ASSQVGRASGVKAYEQY
TRBV7-2	TRBJ2-1	ASSLGPDREQF
TRBV7-2	TRBJ2-1	ASSLGTTSYNEQF
TRBV7-8	TRBJ1-6	ASSLFWGNSPLH
TRBV28	TRBJ1-1	ASMGGANTEAF
TRBV3-1	TRBJ1-2	ASSLIDLHGVYGYT
TRBV12-3/TRBV12-4	TRBJ2-2	ASSLFLPIKAGGGTGELF
TRBV6-1	TRBJ1-5	ASIAQGRLQPQH
TRBV6-1	TRBJ1-4	ASRDRYRSATNEKLF
TRBV20-1	TRBJ2-2	SAVMVGRDTGELF
TRBV6-1	TRBJ1-2	ASSEAKRAYGYT
TRBV24-1	TRBJ2-5	ATSDPGQDPKETQY